What follows describes a single T cell receptor beta chain. Sequencing was performed with immunoSEQ multiplex PCR; in TCRdb, only in-frame clones are kept and a portion is missing. The sample includes some 460,000 clones, about 85% seen only once; the top ten take roughly 1.9%. J was trimmed by 10 bases and V by 5 bases; bases with no gene match: 10. CDR1 and CDR2 (germline): SEHNR, FQNEAQ (reference sequence). The CDR3 runs 14 residues. The data are from a study of blood T cell repertoires in COVID-19. The sequencing sample was made of PBMCs or T cells enriched from blood (not recorded which). V is TRBV7-9 and J is TRBJ2-4; 8 bases fit TRBD1. The TCR originated in a woman younger than 30 with acute COVID-19. As DNA, the CDR3 is TGTGCCAGCAGCCCCGGGACAGGAGATCGTATTCAGTACTTC. Its protein is CASSPGTGDRIQYF.